Below are 20 T cell receptor beta chains sequenced from a single sample in a study of response to subunit inactivated influenza vaccine. Via MiXCR, TCRdb re-called the RT-PCR reads, giving one row per CDR3 protein. This sample carries some 570,000 distinct CDR3 sequences, approximately 10% of them seen once, and the ten largest clones take roughly 9.6%. This same sample was also part of a study on T cells expressing NK-cell markers. That source adds: cDNA encoding TCR beta was synthesized via 5'RACE template switching incorporating UMIs.

The sequencing used PBMCs from blood, collected on the day of vaccination. These receptors were taken from a man aged 50 to 60 who received an inactivated influenza vaccine.

This clonotype was seen many times. The chain employs TRBV4-3 and TRBJ2-3; D is unresolved. The CDR3 spans 13 residues. The germline gives CDR1 LGHNA, CDR2 YSLEER. With 0 bases removed from V and 8 bases from J, the gap between germline ends came to 9 bases. CDR3 sequence (DNA): TGCGCCAGCAGCCAAGACAGGATGAGTACGCAGTATTTT. It yields the protein CASSQDRMSTQYF.

The chain has TRBV12-3 or TRBV12-4 and TRBJ2-3; no clear D gene. V lost 6 bases, J lost 2 bases, and 15 bases lay in between. The CDR3 runs to 15 residues. The CDR3 is CASSPIMAVTDTQYF. CDR3 sequence (DNA): TGTGCCAGCAGCCCCATTATGGCAGTCACAGATACGCAGTATTTT.

This clonotype has more than one count but fewer than ten. The J gene is TRBJ1-1, the V gene TRBV6-1; D ambiguous. V was cut by 7 bases and J by 0 bases, with 9 bases left in between. This CDR3 is built from 13 residues. Looked up from germline, CDR1 is MNHNS and CDR2 is SASEGT. The CDR3 loop is CASISLLNTEAFF. The DNA of the CDR3 is TGTGCCAGCATCAGTCTACTGAACACTGAAGCTTTCTTT.

The V gene is TRBV14, the J gene TRBJ2-5; the match to TRBD2 covers 8 bases. The trim removed 4 bases at V and 3 bases at J, leaving 10 bases unmatched. CDR3 size: 16 residues. Germline values: CDR1 SGHDN, CDR2 FVKESK. Here the CDR3 reads CASSPLRGGLKETQYF. The CDR3 DNA reads as TGTGCCAGCAGCCCCCTCCGGGGGGGGCTTAAAGAGACCCAGTACTTC.

This clonotype came up a few times. The chain carries TRBV5-1 and TRBJ2-7; 8 bases line up with TRBD2. The CDR3 runs to 14 residues. Germline CDR1 SGHRS, CDR2 YFSETQ. With 1 base clipped from V and 4 bases from J, the junction kept 4 bases outside the gene matches. CDR3 protein: CASSLNPSGYEQYF. CDR3 nucleotide sequence: TGCGCCAGCAGCTTGAATCCTAGCGGGTACGAGCAGTACTTC.

The rearrangement uses TRBV7-9 and TRBJ2-5; 8 positions agree with TRBD2. V trimming: 5 bases; J trimming: 5 bases; junction bases outside the gene matches: 10. The CDR3 sequence is 15 residues long. In germline, CDR1 is SEHNR, CDR2 FQNEAQ (reference sequence). For the CDR3, the DNA is TGTGCCAGCAGCCGCGGGGGGCAGGGCGGCGAGACCCAGTACTTC. Its protein is CASSRGGQGGETQYF.

This clonotype was observed many times. The genes are TRBV14 and TRBJ2-1, with a tentative D call TRBD2 (6 bases). The V gene's germline CDR1 is SGHDN and CDR2 FVKESK. There are 16 residues in the CDR3. Trimming removed 3 bases at V and 6 bases at J, with 18 bases between. The CDR3 DNA follows: TGTGCCAGCAGCCATGGACCCTATCTAGCGTTCAATGAGCAGTTCTTC. It encodes CASSHGPYLAFNEQFF.

V usage is TRBV5-1 and J usage is TRBJ2-5; 7 bases agree with TRBD1. Unmatched junction bases numbered 6, after V lost 4 bases and J lost 0 bases. Germline V lookup: CDR1 SGHRS, CDR2 YFSETQ. The CDR3 is made up of 15 amino acids. The CDR3 sequence: CASSGQALNQETQYF. DNA for the CDR3: TGCGCCAGCAGCGGACAGGCCTTGAACCAAGAGACCCAGTACTTC.

This clonotype was found a few times. The rearrangement links TRBV27 to TRBJ2-7; D not certain. CDR1 is MNHEY, CDR2 SMNVEV, per germline (reference sequence). The CDR3 has 14 residues. V gave up 3 bases and J gave up 3 bases, with 12 bases separating them. The CDR3 loop is CASSLVAKGYEQYF. CDR3 bases: TGTGCCAGCAGTTTGGTGGCAAAGGGCTACGAGCAGTACTTC.

The sample holds many counts of this clonotype. This chain uses TRBV20-1 with TRBJ2-3; 10 bases map to TRBD2. Germline loops: CDR1 DFQATT, CDR2 SNEGSKA (reference sequence). The J segment lost 6 bases and the V segment lost 3 bases, leaving 6 bases of the junction unmatched. The CDR3 contains 14 residues. Here the CDR3 DNA reads TGCAGTGCTAGGGGGGGACTAGCGCTGGATACGCAGTATTTT. It is translated as CSARGGLALDTQYF.

This clonotype was recorded a few times. The rearrangement uses TRBV7-9 and TRBJ1-3; D is possibly TRBD1 (6 bases). The germline V and J ends were trimmed by 5 bases and 0 bases, with 14 bases remaining between them. Germline V gene lookup returns CDR1 SEHNR and CDR2 FQNEAQ (reference sequence). The CDR3 has 16 amino acids. The CDR3 here is CASSPDRLSSGNTIYF. The CDR3 DNA reads TGTGCCAGCAGCCCGGACAGATTGAGCTCTGGAAACACCATATATTTT.

The chain employs TRBV4-3 and TRBJ2-7; 14 bases fit TRBD2. Germline loops: CDR1 LGHNA, CDR2 YSLEER. V lost 2 bases and J lost 7; bases outside the gene matches: 7. The CDR3 is 16 amino acids. CDR3 region: CASSQTGLAGVWEQYF. CDR3 DNA sequence: TGCGCCAGCAGCCAAACGGGACTAGCGGGAGTCTGGGAGCAGTACTTC.

The V and J genes are TRBV6-5 and TRBJ2-7; D gene uncertain. Germline loops: CDR1 MNHEY, CDR2 SVGAGI. The CDR3 consists of 14 residues. Trimming removed 0 bases from V and 3 bases from J, with 9 bases in between. The CDR3, as DNA: TGTGCCAGCAGTTACTCGGCCGGAAACTACGAGCAGTACTTC. The encoded protein is CASSYSAGNYEQYF.

This chain uses TRBV7-3 with TRBJ2-1; 10 positions match TRBD2. The germline V gene has CDR1 SGHTA and CDR2 FQGTGA. CDR3 length equals 16 residues. V gave up 0 bases and J gave up 7 bases; unmatched junction bases: 6. The CDR3, as DNA: TGTGCCAGCAGCTTAACCCTAGCGGGAGCTAGGAATGAGCAGTTCTTC. Translating gives CASSLTLAGARNEQFF.

This chain links TRBV2 with TRBJ2-7; 11 bases align to TRBD1. This CDR3 region has 14 residues. Germline assignment: CDR1 SNHLY and CDR2 FYNNEI. Unmatched junction bases numbered 5, after V lost 5 bases and J lost 5 bases. The CDR3 sequence is CASSQDRGHDEQYF. In DNA, the CDR3 is TGTGCCAGCAGTCAGGACAGGGGGCATGACGAGCAGTACTTC.

This clonotype was seen a handful of times. The rearrangement joins TRBV25-1 to TRBJ1-2; 7 bases match TRBD1. The CDR3 extends over 13 amino acids. The V segment lost 6 bases and the J segment 0 bases; nucleotides outside the gene matches: 1. The germline V gene has CDR1 MGHDK and CDR2 SYGVNS. The CDR3 reads CASRGTANYGYTF. CDR3 in DNA: TGTGCCAGCAGGGGGACAGCTAACTATGGCTACACCTTC.

The chain links TRBV20-1 to TRBJ2-3, with TRBD2 matching over 8 bases. Trimming at V came to 3 bases and at J to 6 bases, leaving 8 bases not matched to a gene. The germline CDR1 and CDR2 sequences are DFQATT and SNEGSKA (reference sequence). This CDR3 is built from 14 residues. Here the CDR3 reads CSARQAGEVDTQYF. CDR3 bases: TGCAGTGCTAGGCAAGCGGGGGAAGTTGATACGCAGTATTTT.

This clonotype was seen a handful of times. The chain carries TRBV28 and TRBJ2-7; 9 bases fit TRBD2. The CDR3 is 15 residues long. V gave up 4 bases and J gave up 4 bases; unmatched junction bases: 8. Germline V gene data show CDR1 as MDHEN and CDR2 as SYDVKM. The CDR3: CASSSSVAGAYEQYF. The CDR3 DNA reads TGTGCCAGCAGTTCGAGCGTAGCGGGAGCATACGAGCAGTACTTC.

CDR3: CASTGTGGFNEQFF. The CDR3 bases are TGTGCCAGCACCGGGACAGGGGGCTTCAATGAGCAGTTCTTC. The rearrangement joins TRBV28 to TRBJ2-1, with 12 bases matching TRBD1. Trimming at V came to 7 bases and at J to 6 bases, leaving 4 bases not matched to a gene. Germline lookup yields CDR1 MDHEN and CDR2 SYDVKM. The CDR3 consists of 14 residues.

This clonotype was recorded a few times. The rearrangement uses TRBV20-1 and TRBJ1-5; 10 nucleotides align to TRBD1. This CDR3 spans 16 amino acids. V dropped 6 bases and J dropped 6; count of bases not matched to a gene: 14. Looked up from germline, CDR1 is DFQATT and CDR2 is SNEGSKA (reference sequence). The CDR3 DNA is TGCAGTGCGAATGGGATGGGACAGGGGACTGGTCAGCCCCAGCATTTT. This encodes CSANGMGQGTGQPQHF.